Described below is a single TCR beta chain sequence and its context. Its antigen is not identified. Germline assignment: CDR1 LGHDT and CDR2 YNNKEL (reference sequence). V dropped 3 bases and J dropped 10 bases, with 22 bases sitting between them. The CDR3 covers 16 residues. The source of the sample is a study of glioma-infiltrating T cells. Study-wide results and caveats: Only very few CDR3 sequences appeared in both tissue and blood. Tissue-blood divergence was below expectation in non-neoplastic patients, above in gliomas.

The iRepertoire nested amplicon-rescue multiplex PCR amplified TCR alpha and beta CDR3s from RNA. TCRdb recomputed calls from the multiplex PCR reads with MiXCR, one row per CDR3 protein. The sample holds 300,000 to 450,000 distinct CDR3 sequences; roughly two fifths are singletons and the top ten take around 12%. This sequence was found in a human donor with low-grade glioma or glioblastoma, undergoing nonglioma brain surgery, or in good health (not recorded which). The sequencing input was glioma tissue, nonneoplastic brain tissue, or PBMCs (not recorded which). This chain joins TRBV3-1 and TRBJ2-1; D is unclear. CDR3 in amino acids: CASSQDSGSFSYEQFF. The CDR3 region has the DNA TGTGCCAGCAGCCAGGATAGTGGCTCGTTCTCCTACGAGCAGTTCTTC.